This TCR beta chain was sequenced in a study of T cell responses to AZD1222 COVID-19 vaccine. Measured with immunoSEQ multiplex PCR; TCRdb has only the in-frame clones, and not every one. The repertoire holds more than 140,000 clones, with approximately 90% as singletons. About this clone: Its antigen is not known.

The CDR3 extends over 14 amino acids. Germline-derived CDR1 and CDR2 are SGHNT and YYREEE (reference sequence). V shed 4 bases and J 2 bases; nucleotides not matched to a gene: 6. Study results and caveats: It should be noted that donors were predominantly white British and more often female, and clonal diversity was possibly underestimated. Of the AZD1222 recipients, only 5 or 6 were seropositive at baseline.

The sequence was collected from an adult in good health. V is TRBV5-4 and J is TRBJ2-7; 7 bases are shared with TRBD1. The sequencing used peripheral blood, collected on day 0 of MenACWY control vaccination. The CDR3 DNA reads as TGTGCCAGCAGCCCAACAGGGGTGGCCTACGAGCAGTACTTC. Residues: CASSPTGVAYEQYF.